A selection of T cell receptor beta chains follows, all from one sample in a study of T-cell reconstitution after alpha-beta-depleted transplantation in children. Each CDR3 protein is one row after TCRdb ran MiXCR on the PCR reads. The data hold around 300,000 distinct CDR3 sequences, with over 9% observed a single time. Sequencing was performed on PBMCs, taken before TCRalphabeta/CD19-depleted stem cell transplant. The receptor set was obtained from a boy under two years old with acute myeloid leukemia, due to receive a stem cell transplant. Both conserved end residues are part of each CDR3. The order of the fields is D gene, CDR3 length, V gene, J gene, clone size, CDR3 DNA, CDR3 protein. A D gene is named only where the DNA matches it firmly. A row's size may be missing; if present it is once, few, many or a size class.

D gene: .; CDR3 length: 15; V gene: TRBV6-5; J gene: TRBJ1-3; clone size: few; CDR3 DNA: TGTGCCAGCAGTTACAGTATTCGATCTGGAAACACCATATATTTT; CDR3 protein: CASSYSIRSGNTIYF
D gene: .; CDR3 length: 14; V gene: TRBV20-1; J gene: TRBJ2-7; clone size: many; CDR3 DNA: TGCAGTGCTATTTCATACTCCGGTACCTACGAGCAGTACTTC; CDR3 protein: CSAISYSGTYEQYF
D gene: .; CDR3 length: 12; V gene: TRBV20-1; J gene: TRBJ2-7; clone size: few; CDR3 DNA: TGCAGTGCTAGATGGGGTGGCGACGAGCAGTACTTC; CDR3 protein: CSARWGGDEQYF
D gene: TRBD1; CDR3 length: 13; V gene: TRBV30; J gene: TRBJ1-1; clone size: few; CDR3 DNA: TGTGCCTGGAGTAGGAGACAGGGGGCAGGGGCTTTCTTT; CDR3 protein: CAWSRRQGAGAFF
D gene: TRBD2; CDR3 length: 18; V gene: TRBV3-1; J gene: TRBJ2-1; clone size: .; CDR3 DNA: TGTACCAGCTGTCCAATCTTGGGACTAGCGGGATCCCTGGGTGAGCAGTTCTTC; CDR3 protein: CTSCPILGLAGSLGEQFF
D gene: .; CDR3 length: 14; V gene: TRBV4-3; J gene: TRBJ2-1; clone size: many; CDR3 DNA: TGCGCCAGCAGCCAAGTTCAGGGGTACAATGAGCAGTTCTTC; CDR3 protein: CASSQVQGYNEQFF
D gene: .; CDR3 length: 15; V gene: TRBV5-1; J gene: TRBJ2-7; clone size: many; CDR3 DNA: TGCGCCAGCAGCTTGGAATCTTCGGTCTCCTACGAGCAGTACTTC; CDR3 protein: CASSLESSVSYEQYF
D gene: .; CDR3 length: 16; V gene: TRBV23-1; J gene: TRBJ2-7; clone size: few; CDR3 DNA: TGCGCCAGCAGGATACCTCGTTTGCCTCCCGCCTACGAGCAGTACTTC; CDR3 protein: CASRIPRLPPAYEQYF
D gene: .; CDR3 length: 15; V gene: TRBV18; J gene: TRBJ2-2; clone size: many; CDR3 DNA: TGTGCCAGCTCACCACGGCAGGGGAACACCGGGGAGCTGTTTTTT; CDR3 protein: CASSPRQGNTGELFF
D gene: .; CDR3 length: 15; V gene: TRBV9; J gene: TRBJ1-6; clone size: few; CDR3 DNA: TGTGCCAGCAGCGTAGCTCCAGGGAGATATTCACCCCTCCACTTT; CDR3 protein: CASSVAPGRYSPLHF
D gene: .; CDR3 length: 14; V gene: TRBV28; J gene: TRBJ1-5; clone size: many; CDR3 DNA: TGTGCCAGCAGTTGGACGGCTAGCAATCAGCCCCAGCATTTT; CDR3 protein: CASSWTASNQPQHF
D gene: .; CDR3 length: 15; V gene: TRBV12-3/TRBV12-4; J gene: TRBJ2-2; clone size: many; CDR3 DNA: TGTGCCAGCAGTTTAGGCGGACTGAACACCGGGGAGCTGTTTTTT; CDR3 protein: CASSLGGLNTGELFF
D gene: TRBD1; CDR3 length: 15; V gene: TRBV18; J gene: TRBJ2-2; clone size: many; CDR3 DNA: TGTGCCAGCTCACCGCTACCGACAGGGACCGGGGAGCTGTTTTTT; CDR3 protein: CASSPLPTGTGELFF
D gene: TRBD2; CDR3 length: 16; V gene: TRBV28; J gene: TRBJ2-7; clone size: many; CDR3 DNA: TGTGCCAGCAGCCCGGGACTAGCGGGAGGGCCCGACGAGCAGTACTTC; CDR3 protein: CASSPGLAGGPDEQYF
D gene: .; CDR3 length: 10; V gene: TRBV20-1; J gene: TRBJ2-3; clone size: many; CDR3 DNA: TGCAGTGCCCTCGCGGATACGCAGTATTTT; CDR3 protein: CSALADTQYF
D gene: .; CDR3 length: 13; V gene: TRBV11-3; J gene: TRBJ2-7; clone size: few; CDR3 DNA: TGTGCCAGCAGCCCAAGTGTTGCCTACGAGCAGTACTTC; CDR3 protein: CASSPSVAYEQYF
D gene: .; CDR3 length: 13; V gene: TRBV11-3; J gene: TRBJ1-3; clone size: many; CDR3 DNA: TGTGCCAGCAGCCAGGGGACTGGAAACACCATATATTTT; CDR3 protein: CASSQGTGNTIYF
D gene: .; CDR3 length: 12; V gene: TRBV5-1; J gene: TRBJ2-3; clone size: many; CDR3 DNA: TGCGCCAGCAGCACCCGCACAGATACGCAGTATTTT; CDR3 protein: CASSTRTDTQYF
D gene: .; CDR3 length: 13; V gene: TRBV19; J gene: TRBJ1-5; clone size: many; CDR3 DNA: TGTGCCAGTAGTAATACAGGGAACCGGCCCCAGCATTTT; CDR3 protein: CASSNTGNRPQHF
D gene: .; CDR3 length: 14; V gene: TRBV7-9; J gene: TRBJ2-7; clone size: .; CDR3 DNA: TGTGCCAGCAGCGCCGGGACGAGGCCCTACGAGCAGTACTTC; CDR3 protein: CASSAGTRPYEQYF
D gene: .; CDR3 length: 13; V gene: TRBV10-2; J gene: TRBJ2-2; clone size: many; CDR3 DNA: TGCGCCAGCAGAATCCCGAACACCGGGGAGCTGTTTTTT; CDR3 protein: CASRIPNTGELFF
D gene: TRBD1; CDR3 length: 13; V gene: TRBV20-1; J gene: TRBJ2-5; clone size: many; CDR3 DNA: TGCAGTGCTAGGGGACAGGGGGCAGAGACCCAGTACTTC; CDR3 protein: CSARGQGAETQYF
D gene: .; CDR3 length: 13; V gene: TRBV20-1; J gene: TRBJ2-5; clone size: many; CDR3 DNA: TGCAGTGCTAAAGTTCCGGCGGTGGAGACCCAGTACTTC; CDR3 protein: CSAKVPAVETQYF
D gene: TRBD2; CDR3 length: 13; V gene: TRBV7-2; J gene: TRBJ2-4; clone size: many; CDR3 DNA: TGTGCCAGCAGCTTAGGCCTAGCGGGGGGCCAGTACTTC; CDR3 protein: CASSLGLAGGQYF
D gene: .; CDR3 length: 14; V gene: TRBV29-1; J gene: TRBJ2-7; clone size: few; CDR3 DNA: TGCAGCGTTATGGAAGGGGCTAACTCCTACGAGCAGTACTTC; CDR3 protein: CSVMEGANSYEQYF
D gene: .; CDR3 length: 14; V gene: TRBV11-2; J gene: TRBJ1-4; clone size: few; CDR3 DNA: TGTGCCAGCAGCCTCGCAGGACCTAATGAAAAACTGTTTTTT; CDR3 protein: CASSLAGPNEKLFF
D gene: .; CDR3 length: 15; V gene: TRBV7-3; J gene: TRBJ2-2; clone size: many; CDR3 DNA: TGTGCCAGCAGCTACCAGGGCGTTGCCACCGGGGAGCTGTTTTTT; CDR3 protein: CASSYQGVATGELFF
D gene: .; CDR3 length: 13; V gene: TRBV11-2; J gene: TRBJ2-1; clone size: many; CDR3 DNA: TGTGCCAGCAGCTTCGGAGGTGGGAGTGAGCAGTTCTTC; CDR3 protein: CASSFGGGSEQFF
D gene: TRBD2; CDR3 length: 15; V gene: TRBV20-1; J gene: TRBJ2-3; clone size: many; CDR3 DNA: TGCAGTGCTAGGCCTGGCGGGGGGAACACAGATACGCAGTATTTT; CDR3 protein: CSARPGGGNTDTQYF
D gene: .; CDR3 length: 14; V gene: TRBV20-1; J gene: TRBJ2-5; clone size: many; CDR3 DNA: TGCAGTGCTAGAGTTGGACTGGGGGAAGAGACCCAGTACTTC; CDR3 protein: CSARVGLGEETQYF
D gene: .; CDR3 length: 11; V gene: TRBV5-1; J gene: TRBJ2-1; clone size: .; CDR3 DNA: TGCGCCAGCTTGGTCAACAATGAGCAGTTCTTC; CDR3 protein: CASLVNNEQFF
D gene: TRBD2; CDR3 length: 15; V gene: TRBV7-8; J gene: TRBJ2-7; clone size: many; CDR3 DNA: TGTGCCAGCAGCTGGGCGGGGGGGCTGAACCACGAGCAGTACTTC; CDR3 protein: CASSWAGGLNHEQYF
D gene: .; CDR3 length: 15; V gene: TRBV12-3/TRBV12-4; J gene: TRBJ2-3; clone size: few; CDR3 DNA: TGTGCCAGCTACCCCATTTTTAGGGGGACAGATACGCAGTATTTT; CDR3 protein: CASYPIFRGTDTQYF
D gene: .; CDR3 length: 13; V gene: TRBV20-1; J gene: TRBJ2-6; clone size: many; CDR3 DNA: TGCAGTGCTACCTTTGAGGGGGCCAACGTCCTGACTTTC; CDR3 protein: CSATFEGANVLTF
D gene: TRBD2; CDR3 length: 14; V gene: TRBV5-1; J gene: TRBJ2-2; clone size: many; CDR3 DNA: TGCGCCAGCAGCGTGAGCGGGAGGGCCGGGGAGCTGTTTTTT; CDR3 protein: CASSVSGRAGELFF
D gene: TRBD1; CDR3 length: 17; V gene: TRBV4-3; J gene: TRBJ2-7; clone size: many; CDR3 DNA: TGCGCCAGCAGCCAAGTGGGCTATGGGACAGGGGGTGGAGAGCAGTACTTC; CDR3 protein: CASSQVGYGTGGGEQYF
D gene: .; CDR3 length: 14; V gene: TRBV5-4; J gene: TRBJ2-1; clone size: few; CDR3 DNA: TGTGCCAGCGGTGCGGGTGTCTCCTACAATGAGCAGTTCTTC; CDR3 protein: CASGAGVSYNEQFF
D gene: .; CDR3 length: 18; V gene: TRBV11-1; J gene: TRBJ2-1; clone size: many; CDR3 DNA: TGTGCCAGCAGCTTGAGTGGGTGGGAACTACCCTCCTACAATGAGCAGTTCTTC; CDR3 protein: CASSLSGWELPSYNEQFF
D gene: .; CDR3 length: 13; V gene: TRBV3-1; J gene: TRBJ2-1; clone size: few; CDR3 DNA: TGTGCCTCAGCGGTGGTAGTCGGCAATGAGCAGTTCTTC; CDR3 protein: CASAVVVGNEQFF
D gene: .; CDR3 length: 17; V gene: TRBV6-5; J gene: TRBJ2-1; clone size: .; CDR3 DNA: TGTGCCAGCAGCTACCTAAGTGAGGCGGGGTTTTACAATGAGCAGTTCTTC; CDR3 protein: CASSYLSEAGFYNEQFF
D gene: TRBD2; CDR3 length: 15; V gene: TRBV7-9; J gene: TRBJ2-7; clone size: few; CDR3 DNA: TGTGCCAGCAGCGCGTATTCCGGGACTAGCGGCGAGCAGTACTTC; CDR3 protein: CASSAYSGTSGEQYF
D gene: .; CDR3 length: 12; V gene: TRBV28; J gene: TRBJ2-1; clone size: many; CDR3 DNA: TGTGCCAGCAGCCCCGAGAGCAATGAGCAGTTCTTC; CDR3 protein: CASSPESNEQFF
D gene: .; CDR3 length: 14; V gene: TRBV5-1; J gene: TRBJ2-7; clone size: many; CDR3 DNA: TGCGCCAGCAGCCCCGGGACATACTCCTACGAGCAGTACTTC; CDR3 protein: CASSPGTYSYEQYF
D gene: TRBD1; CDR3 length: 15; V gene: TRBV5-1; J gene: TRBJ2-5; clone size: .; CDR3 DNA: TGCGCCAGCAGCCTCCCGACAGGGAACCAAGAGACCCAGTACTTC; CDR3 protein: CASSLPTGNQETQYF
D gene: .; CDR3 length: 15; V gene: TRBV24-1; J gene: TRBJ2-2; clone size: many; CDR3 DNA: TGTGCCACCAGTACAGGGCCTGGAGAAGGCGGGGAGCTGTTTTTT; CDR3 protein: CATSTGPGEGGELFF
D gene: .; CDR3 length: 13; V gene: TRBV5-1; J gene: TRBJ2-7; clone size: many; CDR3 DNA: TGCGCCAGCAGCTTCGGGATTAACTACGAGCAGTACTTC; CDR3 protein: CASSFGINYEQYF